This T cell receptor (beta chain) derives from a study of T cell changes during pregnancy in multiple sclerosis. V lost 4 bases to trimming and J lost 7 bases, with 8 bases between them. The CDR3 consists of 12 residues. CDR1 is MGHRA, CDR2 YSYEKL, per germline. Using immunoSEQ multiplex PCR, the repertoire was profiled, and TCRdb retains in-frame clones only, with some absent. The repertoire holds tens of thousands of clones, with roughly nine tenths as singletons. This sequence was found in a female donor with multiple sclerosis, enrolled in a pregnancy study. The chain joins TRBV4-1 to TRBJ1-5; D is ambiguous. The sample in question was peripheral blood, obtained before pregnancy. CDR3 residues: CASSPEKQPQHF. CDR3 DNA sequence: TGCGCCAGCAGCCCTGAGAAACAGCCCCAGCATTTT.